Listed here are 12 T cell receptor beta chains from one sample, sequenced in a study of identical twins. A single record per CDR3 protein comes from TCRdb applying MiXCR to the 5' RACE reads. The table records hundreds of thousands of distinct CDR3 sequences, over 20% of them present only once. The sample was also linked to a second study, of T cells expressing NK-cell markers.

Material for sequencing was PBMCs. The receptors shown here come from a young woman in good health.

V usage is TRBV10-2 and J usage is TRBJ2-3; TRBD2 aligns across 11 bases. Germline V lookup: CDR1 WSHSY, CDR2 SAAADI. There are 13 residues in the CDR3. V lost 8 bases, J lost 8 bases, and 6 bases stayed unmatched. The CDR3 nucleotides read TGCGCCAGCTTAGGGCTAGCGGGAGGTACGCAGTATTTT. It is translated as CASLGLAGGTQYF.

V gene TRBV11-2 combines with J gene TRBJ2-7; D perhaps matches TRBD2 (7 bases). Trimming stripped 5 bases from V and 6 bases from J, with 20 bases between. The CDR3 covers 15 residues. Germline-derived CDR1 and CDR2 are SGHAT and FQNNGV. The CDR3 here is CASSQEGGAFREQYF. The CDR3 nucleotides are TGTGCCAGCAGCCAGGAGGGGGGGGCCTTCCGCGAGCAGTACTTC.

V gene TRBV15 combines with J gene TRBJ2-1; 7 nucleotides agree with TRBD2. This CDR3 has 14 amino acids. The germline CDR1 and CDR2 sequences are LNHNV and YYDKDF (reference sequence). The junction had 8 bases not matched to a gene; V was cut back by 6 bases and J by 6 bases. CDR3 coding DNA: TGTGCCACCAGACGGGGGGACCCCGGCAATGAGCAGTTCTTC. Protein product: CATRRGDPGNEQFF.

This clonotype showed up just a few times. This CDR3 is CASSSTGGLRTYEQYF. The CDR3 DNA sequence: TGTGCCAGCAGCTCCACCGGGGGACTGAGAACCTACGAGCAGTACTTC. The rearrangement links TRBV7-9 to TRBJ2-7; D might be TRBD2 (6 bases). Germline V gives CDR1 SEHNR, CDR2 FQNEAQ (reference sequence). The V end lost 4 bases, the J end lost 2 bases, and 18 bases lay between the germline ends. The CDR3 extends over 16 amino acids. Looking up the rest from reference TRBV7-9 and TRBJ2-7 gives the full variable domain: DTGVSQNPRHKITKRGQNVTFRCDPISEHNRLYWYRQTLGQGPEFLTYFQNEAQLEKSRLLSDRFSAERPKGSFSTLEIQRTEQGDSAMYLCASSSTGGLRTYEQYFGPGTRLTVT.

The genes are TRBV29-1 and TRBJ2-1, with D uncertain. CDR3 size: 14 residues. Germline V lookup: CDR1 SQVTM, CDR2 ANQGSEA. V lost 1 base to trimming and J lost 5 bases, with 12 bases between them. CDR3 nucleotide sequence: TGCAGCGTTGAAGTTGAGCCAAGAAACAATGAGCAGTTCTTC. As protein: CSVEVEPRNNEQFF.

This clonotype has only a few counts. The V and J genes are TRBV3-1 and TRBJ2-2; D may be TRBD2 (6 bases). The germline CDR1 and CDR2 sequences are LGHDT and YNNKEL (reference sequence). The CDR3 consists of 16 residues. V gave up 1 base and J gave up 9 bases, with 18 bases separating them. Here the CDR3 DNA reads TGTGCCAGCAGCCAAGCCGGAGGGCGAATGAACAGGGAGCTGTTTTTT. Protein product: CASSQAGGRMNRELFF.

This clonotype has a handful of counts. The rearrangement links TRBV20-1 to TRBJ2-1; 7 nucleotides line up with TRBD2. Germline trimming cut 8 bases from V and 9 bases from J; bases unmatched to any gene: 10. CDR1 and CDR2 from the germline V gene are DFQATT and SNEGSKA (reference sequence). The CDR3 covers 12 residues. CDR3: CSSVLAIGEQFF. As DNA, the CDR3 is TGCAGTTCTGTACTAGCGATTGGTGAGCAGTTCTTC.

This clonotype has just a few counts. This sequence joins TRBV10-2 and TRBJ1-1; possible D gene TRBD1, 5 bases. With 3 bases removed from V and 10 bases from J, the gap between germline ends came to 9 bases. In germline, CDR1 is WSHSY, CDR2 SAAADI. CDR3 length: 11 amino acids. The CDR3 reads CASSEDSGAFF. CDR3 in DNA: TGCGCCAGCAGTGAAGACAGTGGAGCTTTCTTT.

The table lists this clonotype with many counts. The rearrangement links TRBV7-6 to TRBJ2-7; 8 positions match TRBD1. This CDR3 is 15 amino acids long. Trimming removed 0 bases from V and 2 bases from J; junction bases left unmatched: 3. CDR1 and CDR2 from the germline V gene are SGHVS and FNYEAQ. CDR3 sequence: CASSLAGQGPYEQYF. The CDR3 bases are TGTGCCAGCAGCTTAGCAGGACAGGGACCCTACGAGCAGTACTTC.

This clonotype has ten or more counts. The CDR3 spells CASSLPSVTYNEQFF. Written as DNA, the CDR3 is TGCGCCAGCAGCCTGCCTAGCGTAACCTACAATGAGCAGTTCTTC. The chain links TRBV5-1 to TRBJ2-1; TRBD2 might be the D (6 bases). V lost 4 bases and J 2 bases, leaving 13 bases between the germline ends. The CDR3 is made up of 15 amino acids. The germline CDR1 and CDR2 sequences are SGHRS and YFSETQ. Full variable domain (missing parts from reference TRBV5-1 and TRBJ2-1): KAGVTQTPRYLIKTRGQQVTLSCSPISGHRSVSWYQQTPGQGLQFLFEYFSETQRNKGNFPGRFSGRQFSNSRSEMNVSTLELGDSALYLCASSLPSVTYNEQFFGPGTRLTVL.

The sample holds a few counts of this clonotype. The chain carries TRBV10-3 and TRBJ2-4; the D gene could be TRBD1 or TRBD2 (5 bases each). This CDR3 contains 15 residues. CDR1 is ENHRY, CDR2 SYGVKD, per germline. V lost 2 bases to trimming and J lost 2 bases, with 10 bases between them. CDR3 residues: CAISEPGTSKNIQYF. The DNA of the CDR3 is TGTGCCATCAGTGAGCCCGGGACCTCCAAAAACATTCAGTACTTC.

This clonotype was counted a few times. The CDR3 nucleotides are TGTGCCAGCAGCTTCCGCCGTGTGACTCCAAGCTCCTACGAGCAGTACTTC. Translated, it gives CASSFRRVTPSSYEQYF. The chain employs TRBV5-8 and TRBJ2-7; D call uncertain. Germline loops: CDR1 SGHTS, CDR2 YDEGEE. With 2 bases removed from V and 0 bases from J, the gap between germline ends came to 18 bases. CDR3 size: 17 residues. Full variable domain (missing parts from reference TRBV5-8 and TRBJ2-7): EAGVTQSPTHLIKTRGQQATLRCSPISGHTSVYWYQQALGLGLQFLLWYDEGEERNRGNFPPRFSGRQFPNYSSELNVNALELEDSALYLCASSFRRVTPSSYEQYFGPGTRLTVT.